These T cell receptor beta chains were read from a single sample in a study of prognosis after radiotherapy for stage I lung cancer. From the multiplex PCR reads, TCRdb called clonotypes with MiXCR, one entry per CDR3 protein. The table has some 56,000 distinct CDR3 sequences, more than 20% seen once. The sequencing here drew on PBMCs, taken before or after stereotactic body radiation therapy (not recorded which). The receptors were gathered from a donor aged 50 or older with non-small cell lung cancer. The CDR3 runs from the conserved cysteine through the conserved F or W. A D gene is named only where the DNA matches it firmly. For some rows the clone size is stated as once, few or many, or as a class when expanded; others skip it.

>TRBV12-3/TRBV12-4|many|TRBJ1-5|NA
TGTGCCAGCAGCCAGACAGGCAGCGCGTGGCAGCCCCAGCATTTT
CASSQTGSAWQPQHF
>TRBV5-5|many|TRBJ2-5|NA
TGTGCCAGCAGCTTCACGACGGAAGAGACCCAGTACTTC
CASSFTTEETQYF
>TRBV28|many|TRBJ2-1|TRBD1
TGTGCCAGCAGTTTACAGGGGGCTGGGCATGAGCAGTTCTTC
CASSLQGAGHEQFF
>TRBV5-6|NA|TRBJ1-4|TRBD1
TGTGCCAGCAGCGCGACAGGGACTAATGAAAAACTGTTTTTT
CASSATGTNEKLFF
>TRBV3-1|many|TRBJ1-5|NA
TGTGCCAGCAGCCAAGCGTATTCCGATCAGCCCCAGCATTTT
CASSQAYSDQPQHF
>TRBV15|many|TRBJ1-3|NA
TGTGCCACCAGCATGAGGGGCTCTGGAAACACCATATATTTT
CATSMRGSGNTIYF
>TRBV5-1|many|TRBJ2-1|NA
TGCGCCAGCAGCTTGGTTGGGGAACCATACAATGAGCAGTTCTTC
CASSLVGEPYNEQFF
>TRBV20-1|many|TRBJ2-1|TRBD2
TGCAGTGCCGGGGGTCCGGGGGGGTCGGAGCAGTTCTTC
CSAGGPGGSEQFF
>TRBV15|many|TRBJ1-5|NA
TGTGCCACCCGCATGGGAGGGAATAAGGGTCAGCCCCAGCATTTT
CATRMGGNKGQPQHF
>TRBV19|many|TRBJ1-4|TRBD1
TGTGCCAGTAGTGGGGACAGGGGGGAAAAACTGTTTTTT
CASSGDRGEKLFF
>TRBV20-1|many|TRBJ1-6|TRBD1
TGCAGTGCTGGGGACAGGGGGAGCTCCTATAATTCACCCCTCCACTTT
CSAGDRGSSYNSPLHF
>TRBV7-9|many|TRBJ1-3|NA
TGTGCCAGCAGCCTAGATGTGGTGCCCTCTGGAAACACCATATATTTT
CASSLDVVPSGNTIYF
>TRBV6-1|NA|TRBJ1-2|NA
TGTGCCAGCAGGACACCGAGAAGCTACTATGGCTACACCTTC
CASRTPRSYYGYTF
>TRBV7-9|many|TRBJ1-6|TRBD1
TGTGCCAGCAGCTTCGACAGGGTTGCGAATTCACCCCTCCACTTT
CASSFDRVANSPLHF
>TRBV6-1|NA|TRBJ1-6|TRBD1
TGTGCCACTCTCTTCGACAGGGGCAATTCGGCCCTCCACTTT
CATLFDRGNSALHF
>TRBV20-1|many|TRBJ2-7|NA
TGCAGTGCTAGAGGGGCCCGCGGCGACGAGCAGTACTTC
CSARGARGDEQYF
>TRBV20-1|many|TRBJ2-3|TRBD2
TGCAGTGCTCACCGTCCGGGGGGGAGCACAGATACGCAGTATTTT
CSAHRPGGSTDTQYF
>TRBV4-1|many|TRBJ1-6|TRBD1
TGCGCCAGCAGCCGCCTTCTGGGACAGGGTCATTCACCCCTCCACTTT
CASSRLLGQGHSPLHF
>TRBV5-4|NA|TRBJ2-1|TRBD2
TGTGCCAGCAGTTCCTCCAGGACTAGCGGGGCCTACAATGAGCAGTTCTTC
CASSSSRTSGAYNEQFF
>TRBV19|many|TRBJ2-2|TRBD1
TGTGCCAGTAGTAGGACAGGGGAAACCGGGGAGCTGTTTTTT
CASSRTGETGELFF
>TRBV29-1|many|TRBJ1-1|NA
TGCAGCGTTGTCTTGCAGGGGCACACTGAAGCTTTCTTT
CSVVLQGHTEAFF
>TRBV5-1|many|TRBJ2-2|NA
TGCGCCAGCAGCTTGGTGGGTGCGGGGACGTCAGCGAACACCGGGGAGCTGTTTTTT
CASSLVGAGTSANTGELFF
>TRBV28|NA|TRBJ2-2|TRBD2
TGTGCCAGCAGTCTATTTGCGGGAGGTGCCCGGGAGCTGTTTTTT
CASSLFAGGARELFF
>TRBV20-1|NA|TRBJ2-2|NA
TGCAGTGCTAGAGACCCAGGGGGTAACACCGGGGGGCTGTTTTTT
CSARDPGGNTGGLFF
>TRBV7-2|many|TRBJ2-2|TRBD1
TGTGCCAGCAGCTCCGGGACAGGGATGGCCGGGGAGCTGTTTTTT
CASSSGTGMAGELFF
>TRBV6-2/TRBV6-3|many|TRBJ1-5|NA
TGTGCCAGCAGTTACTCCGGCAGGGCCGATAGCAATCAGCCCCAGCATTTT
CASSYSGRADSNQPQHF
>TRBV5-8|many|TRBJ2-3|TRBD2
TGTGCCAGCAAAACCGGGACTAGCGTAGATACGCAGTATTTT
CASKTGTSVDTQYF
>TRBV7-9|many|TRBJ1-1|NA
TGTGCCAGCAGCCAAGAAACCGGGACACTGAACACTGAAGCTTTCTTT
CASSQETGTLNTEAFF
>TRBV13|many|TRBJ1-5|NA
TGTGCCAGCAGCTTTATAGAAATTAGCAATCAGCCCCAGCATTTT
CASSFIEISNQPQHF
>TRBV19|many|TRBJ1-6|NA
TGTGCCAGTAGTATCGGTCCCAGGGACTATAATTCACCCCTCCACTTT
CASSIGPRDYNSPLHF
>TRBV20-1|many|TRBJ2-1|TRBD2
TGCAGTGCCCCCGGGACTAGCGGGGGGGCGTCCTACAATGAGCAGTTCTTC
CSAPGTSGGASYNEQFF